The 12 T cell receptor beta chains below all came from one sample that was sequenced in a study of control samples from healthy donors and cancer patients. Sequenced by immunoSEQ multiplex PCR; TCRdb stores in-frame clones only, minus some. The table records approximately 100,000 clones, approximately 86% of them present only once. Sample: blood. The receptors shown here come from a man aged 25 to 40 in good health.

The V gene is TRBV24-1, the J gene TRBJ2-5, with TRBD2 matching 12 bases. The length of the CDR3 is 18 residues. Germline CDR1 and CDR2: KGHDR and SFDVKD. J gave up 3 bases and V 5 bases, and 12 bases lay outside the gene matches. CDR3 region: CATSAKPASGGAKETQYF. The CDR3 nucleotides read TGTGCCACCAGTGCTAAACCCGCTAGCGGGGGGGCCAAAGAGACCCAGTACTTC.

The J gene is TRBJ1-1, the V gene TRBV7-2, with 7 bases identical to TRBD1. Germline lookup yields CDR1 SGHTA and CDR2 FQGNSA. Trimming removed 1 base from V and 6 bases from J; junction bases left unmatched: 5. The CDR3 length is 14 residues. The CDR3 coding sequence is TGTGCCAGCAGCTTAGTGGGAGGACAGGCTGAAGCTTTCTTT. This sequence encodes CASSLVGGQAEAFF.

The chain couples TRBV10-3 to TRBJ1-2; perhaps TRBD1 as D (6 bases). Germline CDR1 is ENHRY and CDR2 is SYGVKD. V was trimmed by 10 bases and J by 5 bases, leaving 20 bases between them. The CDR3 consists of 14 residues. CDR3 in DNA: TGTGCCACCAAGGCGGGACAATGGGTGTATGGCTACACCTTC. Amino acids: CATKAGQWVYGYTF.

In regard to this clone: Sequence at one end of the junction differs from germline and may be a read error. The CDR3 region is CASSLEGGTNNQPQHF. The CDR3 coding sequence is TGTGCTAGCAGCTTAGAGGGGGGGACAAACAATCAGCCCCAGCATTTT. The chain employs TRBV7-7 and TRBJ1-5; possibly TRBD1 for D (6 bases). This CDR3 region has 16 residues. The V gene's germline CDR1 is SSHAT and CDR2 FNYEAQ (reference sequence).

The count of this clone is one. This chain links TRBV25-1 with TRBJ1-2; D is uncertain. CDR1 MGHDK and CDR2 SYGVNS come from the germline V gene. V was cut by 6 bases and J by 6 bases, with 17 bases left in between. The length of the CDR3 is 14 residues. For the CDR3, the DNA is TGTGCCAGCAGCCCACCGGGCCTCGGGAATGGCTACACCTTC. Protein: CASSPPGLGNGYTF.

This clone was recorded once. The rearrangement links TRBV4-2 to TRBJ2-2, with 11 bases identical to TRBD2. This CDR3 has 16 amino acids. Trimming cost V 1 base and J 5 bases; bases outside gene matches: 3. The germline V gene has CDR1 LGHNA and CDR2 YNFKEQ. For the CDR3, the DNA is TGTGCCAGCAGCCAAGTAGCGGGGGGGCAGACCGGGGAGCTGTTTTTT. It specifies CASSQVAGGQTGELFF.

The V gene is TRBV9, the J gene TRBJ2-1; D possibly corresponds to TRBD2 (5 bases). Germline CDR1 and CDR2: SGDLS and YYNGEE. The length of the CDR3 is 17 residues. V lost 1 base and J lost 4, with 18 bases in between. Written as DNA, the CDR3 is TGTGCCAGCAGCGTACGACCGGGGATGCTTGCTTACAATGAGCAGTTCTTC. Encoded protein: CASSVRPGMLAYNEQFF.

CDR3 loop: CASSLAAGVAGANVLTF. In DNA form, the CDR3 reads TGTGCCAGCAGCTTAGCGGCAGGGGTGGCTGGGGCCAACGTCCTGACTTTC. This chain joins TRBV11-2 and TRBJ2-6; a possible D gene is TRBD1 (6 bases). This CDR3 has 17 residues. With 1 base removed from V and 2 bases from J, the gap between germline ends came to 12 bases. Germline CDR1 SGHAT, CDR2 FQNNGV. Looking up the rest from reference TRBV11-2 and TRBJ2-6 gives the full variable domain: EAGVAQSPRYKIIEKRQSVAFWCNPISGHATLYWYQQILGQGPKLLIQFQNNGVVDDSQLPKDRFSAERLKGVDSTLKIQPAKLEDSAVYLCASSLAAGVAGANVLTFGAGSRLTVL.

The chain links TRBV3-1 (or the pseudogene TRBV3-2) to TRBJ2-3, with 7 positions matching TRBD2. V was clipped by 7 bases and J by 9 bases; unmatched bases: 7. The CDR3 has 12 amino acids. The germline V gene has CDR1 LGHDT and CDR2 YNNKEL (reference sequence). The CDR3 DNA reads as TGTGCCAGCACCGCAGGGAGGGGCACGCAGTATTTT. Amino acids: CASTAGRGTQYF.

This chain connects TRBV2 to TRBJ2-7; D unresolved. V lost 6 bases and J 2 bases, leaving 5 bases between the germline ends. The CDR3 consists of 11 residues. CDR1 and CDR2 from the germline V gene are SNHLY and FYNNEI. CDR3 sequence (DNA): TGTGCCAGCAGGCGTGCCTACGAGCAGTACGTC. This translates into CASRRAYEQYV.

The chain is built from TRBV7-9 and TRBJ2-5, with 8 bases matching TRBD1. CDR3 size: 16 residues. V lost 4 bases, J lost 5 bases, and 12 bases stayed unmatched. Germline-derived CDR1 and CDR2 are SEHNR and FQNEAQ (reference sequence). CDR3 bases: TGTGCCAGCAGCTCCCGGGGCAGGGGGCAGCCGGAGACCCAGTACTTC. It codes for CASSSRGRGQPETQYF.

The chain uses TRBV6-5 and TRBJ2-3; 13 bases map to TRBD2. Germline V gene data show CDR1 as MNHEY and CDR2 as SVGAGI. V lost 2 bases and J lost 4; bases outside the gene matches: 3. This CDR3 has 16 amino acids. CDR3 sequence reads: CASSYGTSGASDTQYF. As DNA, the CDR3 is TGTGCCAGCAGTTACGGGACTAGCGGGGCTTCAGATACGCAGTATTTT.